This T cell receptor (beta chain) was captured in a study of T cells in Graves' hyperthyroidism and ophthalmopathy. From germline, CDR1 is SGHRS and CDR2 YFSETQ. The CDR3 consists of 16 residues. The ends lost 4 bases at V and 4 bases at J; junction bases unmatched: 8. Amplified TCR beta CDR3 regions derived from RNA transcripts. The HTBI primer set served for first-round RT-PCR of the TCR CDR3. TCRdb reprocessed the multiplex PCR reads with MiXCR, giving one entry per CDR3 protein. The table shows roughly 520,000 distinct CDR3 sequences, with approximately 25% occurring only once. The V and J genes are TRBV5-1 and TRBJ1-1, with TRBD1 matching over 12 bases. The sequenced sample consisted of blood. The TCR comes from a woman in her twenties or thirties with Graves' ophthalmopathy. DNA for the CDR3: TGCGCCAGCAGCCCGGGGACAGGGGGCTTGATCACTGAAGCTTTCTTT. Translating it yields CASSPGTGGLITEAFF.